A selection of T cell receptor beta chains follows, all from one sample in a study of shared clonotypes between healthy human individuals. Profiled with immunoSEQ multiplex PCR; TCRdb holds only in-frame clones, not every one. The sample lists roughly 330,000 clones, less than 85% occurring once. The specimen sequenced was memory CD4+ T cells sorted from blood. Source of these receptors: a man aged 25-45 years in good health. The CDR3 runs from the conserved cysteine through the conserved F or W. The D gene is left open where the match is weak. Only some rows state a clone size, as once, few, many or a class for expanded clones.

CDR3nt: TGCGCCAGCAGCCAAGGCCGGGTTTCGGGCGAGCAGTACTTC; CDR3aa: CASSQGRVSGEQYF; abundance: many; d_gene: NA; v_gene: TRBV5-1; j_gene: TRBJ2-7
CDR3nt: TGTGCCAGCAGTTTTTACGCTGAAGCTTTCTTT; CDR3aa: CASSFYAEAFF; abundance: NA; d_gene: NA; v_gene: TRBV28; j_gene: TRBJ1-1
CDR3nt: TGTGCCAGTTGGCCCTTGGGGGGGAGCTCCTACGAGCAGTACTTC; CDR3aa: CASWPLGGSSYEQYF; abundance: NA; d_gene: TRBD2; v_gene: TRBV27; j_gene: TRBJ2-7
CDR3nt: TGCGCCAGCAGCTTGGCACAGGGGTCCACCGGGGAGCTGTTTTTT; CDR3aa: CASSLAQGSTGELFF; abundance: NA; d_gene: TRBD1; v_gene: TRBV5-1; j_gene: TRBJ2-2
CDR3nt: TGTGCCAGCAGCTTAGCTCTTCGCTACGAGCAGTACTTC; CDR3aa: CASSLALRYEQYF; abundance: NA; d_gene: NA; v_gene: TRBV7-8; j_gene: TRBJ2-7
CDR3nt: TGTGCCAGCAGCTTTCGTCGGAGCTCCTACAATGAGCAGTTCTTC; CDR3aa: CASSFRRSSYNEQFF; abundance: NA; d_gene: NA; v_gene: TRBV11-1; j_gene: TRBJ2-1
CDR3nt: TGTGCCAGTGCCTCCTGGGGCAGCTCAGGAAACACCATATATTTT; CDR3aa: CASASWGSSGNTIYF; abundance: few; d_gene: NA; v_gene: TRBV28; j_gene: TRBJ1-3
CDR3nt: TGTGCCAGCAGTGGTGAGGGCCCCAAGGGGCAGCAGTTCTTC; CDR3aa: CASSGEGPKGQQFF; abundance: NA; d_gene: NA; v_gene: TRBV6-4; j_gene: TRBJ2-1
CDR3nt: TGTGCCACCACCCGAGAGGAGGTGTCCTACGAGCAGTACTTC; CDR3aa: CATTREEVSYEQYF; abundance: NA; d_gene: NA; v_gene: TRBV6-6; j_gene: TRBJ2-7
CDR3nt: TGTGCCAGCAGTTACACCCCCGGGGATTCCGAGCAGTACTTC; CDR3aa: CASSYTPGDSEQYF; abundance: few; d_gene: NA; v_gene: TRBV6-5; j_gene: TRBJ2-7
CDR3nt: TGCGCCAGCAGCTTGGGGGACCACCCCTACAATGAGCAGTTCTTC; CDR3aa: CASSLGDHPYNEQFF; abundance: few; d_gene: NA; v_gene: TRBV5-1; j_gene: TRBJ2-1
CDR3nt: TGTGCCAGCATCGGCCCCGGCGGCACTGAAGCTTTCTTT; CDR3aa: CASIGPGGTEAFF; abundance: NA; d_gene: NA; v_gene: TRBV28; j_gene: TRBJ1-1
CDR3nt: TGTGCCAGTAGTATAGGGGCAGGGGGTAATCAGCCCCAGCATTTT; CDR3aa: CASSIGAGGNQPQHF; abundance: NA; d_gene: TRBD1; v_gene: TRBV19; j_gene: TRBJ1-5
CDR3nt: TGTGCCAGCAAGCGGGAGGACTACGAGCAGTACTTC; CDR3aa: CASKREDYEQYF; abundance: many; d_gene: TRBD2; v_gene: TRBV2; j_gene: TRBJ2-7
CDR3nt: TGCGCCAGCAGTAAAGAGACTATGCTCTACGAGCAGTACTTC; CDR3aa: CASSKETMLYEQYF; abundance: NA; d_gene: NA; v_gene: TRBV5-1; j_gene: TRBJ2-7
CDR3nt: TGTGCCAGCAGCCCGGACAGGTTCTATGGCTACACCTTC; CDR3aa: CASSPDRFYGYTF; abundance: few; d_gene: TRBD1; v_gene: TRBV7-2; j_gene: TRBJ1-2
CDR3nt: TGCGCCAGCAGCGGAAACACAGGGTCCGGGGAGCTGTTTTTT; CDR3aa: CASSGNTGSGELFF; abundance: NA; d_gene: NA; v_gene: TRBV5-1; j_gene: TRBJ2-2
CDR3nt: TGTGCCAGTAGTAGGATTAGCAATGAGCAGTTCTTC; CDR3aa: CASSRISNEQFF; abundance: NA; d_gene: NA; v_gene: TRBV19; j_gene: TRBJ2-1
CDR3nt: TGTGCCAGCAGGGACCGGACAATGAGCACAGATACGCAGTATTTT; CDR3aa: CASRDRTMSTDTQYF; abundance: NA; d_gene: NA; v_gene: TRBV7-2; j_gene: TRBJ2-3
CDR3nt: TGTGCCAGCAGTTTCCTAGGGACAGGGGTGGACGGGGAGCTGTTTTTT; CDR3aa: CASSFLGTGVDGELFF; abundance: NA; d_gene: TRBD1; v_gene: TRBV6-5; j_gene: TRBJ2-2
CDR3nt: TGTGCCAGCAGCCCCGTAGCGGGGGGCTATGGTTCCTACAATGAGCAGTTCTTC; CDR3aa: CASSPVAGGYGSYNEQFF; abundance: once; d_gene: TRBD2; v_gene: TRBV7-6; j_gene: TRBJ2-1
CDR3nt: TGTGCCAGCAGGAGGACAGGTCGTGAGACCCAGTACTTC; CDR3aa: CASRRTGRETQYF; abundance: NA; d_gene: TRBD1; v_gene: TRBV14; j_gene: TRBJ2-5
CDR3nt: TGTGCCAGCTCATCTACCTCGGGCGAGCAGTACTTC; CDR3aa: CASSSTSGEQYF; abundance: few; d_gene: NA; v_gene: TRBV18; j_gene: TRBJ2-7
CDR3nt: TGTGCCAGCAAAGGCGAGAACACCGGGGAGCTGTTTTTT; CDR3aa: CASKGENTGELFF; abundance: NA; d_gene: NA; v_gene: TRBV25-1; j_gene: TRBJ2-2
CDR3nt: TGCAGCGTCCTCAGCTTAACTGAAGCTTTCTTT; CDR3aa: CSVLSLTEAFF; abundance: once; d_gene: NA; v_gene: TRBV29-1; j_gene: TRBJ1-1
CDR3nt: TGTGCCAGCAGTGACTATAGCTCCTACAATGAGCAGTTCTTC; CDR3aa: CASSDYSSYNEQFF; abundance: NA; d_gene: NA; v_gene: TRBV2; j_gene: TRBJ2-1
CDR3nt: TGTGCCAGTAGTATCAGTGCCCTCTCTGGAAACACCATATATTTT; CDR3aa: CASSISALSGNTIYF; abundance: many; d_gene: NA; v_gene: TRBV19; j_gene: TRBJ1-3
CDR3nt: TGTGCCAGCAGCTTATTTCCGCGTGTAGGGGGCGCGGGTGGCTACACCTTC; CDR3aa: CASSLFPRVGGAGGYTF; abundance: NA; d_gene: TRBD1; v_gene: TRBV7-8; j_gene: TRBJ1-2
CDR3nt: TGTGCCAGCAGCCCTACCTGGACTAGCCAAGAGACCCAGTACTTC; CDR3aa: CASSPTWTSQETQYF; abundance: few; d_gene: TRBD2; v_gene: TRBV5-4; j_gene: TRBJ2-5
CDR3nt: TGTGCCAGCAGTCAAAACAGAGAAGGGATCTACGAGCAGTACTTC; CDR3aa: CASSQNREGIYEQYF; abundance: NA; d_gene: NA; v_gene: TRBV2; j_gene: TRBJ2-7
CDR3nt: TGTGCCACCCAGGGGATATCTGGGGCCAACGTCCTGACTTTC; CDR3aa: CATQGISGANVLTF; abundance: few; d_gene: NA; v_gene: TRBV6-1; j_gene: TRBJ2-6
CDR3nt: TGTGCCAGCAGCACAGGGGGCTCGGCAGATACGCAGTATTTT; CDR3aa: CASSTGGSADTQYF; abundance: NA; d_gene: TRBD1; v_gene: TRBV7-2; j_gene: TRBJ2-3
CDR3nt: TGTGCCAGCAGCGTAGGCTTCACAGATACGCAGTATTTT; CDR3aa: CASSVGFTDTQYF; abundance: NA; d_gene: NA; v_gene: TRBV9; j_gene: TRBJ2-3
CDR3nt: TGTGCCAGCAAAAGAGCAACTAATGAAAAACTGTTTTTT; CDR3aa: CASKRATNEKLFF; abundance: NA; d_gene: NA; v_gene: TRBV28; j_gene: TRBJ1-4
CDR3nt: TGTGCCAGCAGCTTGACAGGGGGCGGGCGTGAAAAACTGTTTTTT; CDR3aa: CASSLTGGGREKLFF; abundance: few; d_gene: TRBD1; v_gene: TRBV28; j_gene: TRBJ1-4
CDR3nt: TGTGCCAGCACCGATTACGGGACTAGCGGGTATACCTACGAGCAGTACTTC; CDR3aa: CASTDYGTSGYTYEQYF; abundance: few; d_gene: TRBD2; v_gene: TRBV28; j_gene: TRBJ2-7